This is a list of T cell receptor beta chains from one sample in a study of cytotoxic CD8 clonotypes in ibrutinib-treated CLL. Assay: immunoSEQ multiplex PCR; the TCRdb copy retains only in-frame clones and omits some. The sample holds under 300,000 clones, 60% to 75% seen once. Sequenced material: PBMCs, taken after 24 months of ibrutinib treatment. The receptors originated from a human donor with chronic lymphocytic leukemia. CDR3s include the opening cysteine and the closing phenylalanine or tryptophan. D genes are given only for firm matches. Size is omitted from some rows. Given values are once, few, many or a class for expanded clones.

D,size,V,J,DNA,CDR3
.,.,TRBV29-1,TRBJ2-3,TGCAGCGTGTCCCGGATAGGGTCTAGCACAGATACGCAGTATTTT,CSVSRIGSSTDTQYF
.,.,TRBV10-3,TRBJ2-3,TGTGCCATCAAGGAGGGAGGCTTTAGGATGGTAGATACGCAGTATTTT,CAIKEGGFRMVDTQYF
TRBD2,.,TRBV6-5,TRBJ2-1,TGTGCCAGCAGGGGACTAGCGGGAGGGCCCGATGAGCAGTTCTTC,CASRGLAGGPDEQFF
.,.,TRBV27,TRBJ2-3,TGTGCCAGCAGTTTCTGGAGTTCCGGACTCGAACGACCAGATACGCAGTATTTT,CASSFWSSGLERPDTQYF
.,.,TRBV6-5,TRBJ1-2,TGTGCCAGCAGTTACGAGAGGGCCTCCCTTTATGGCTACACCTTC,CASSYERASLYGYTF
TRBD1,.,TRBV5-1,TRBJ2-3,TGCGCCAGCAGCCGGGGACAGGCAGATACGCAGTATTTT,CASSRGQADTQYF
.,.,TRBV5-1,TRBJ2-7,TGCGCCAGCAGCTTGGAAGCGACAAACTACGAGCAGTACTTC,CASSLEATNYEQYF
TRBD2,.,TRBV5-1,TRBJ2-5,TGCGCCAGCAGTATGTCTAGCGGGAGGGAGACCCAGTACTTC,CASSMSSGRETQYF
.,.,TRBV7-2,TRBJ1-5,TGTGCCAGCAGCGTTCAAGAGCGGCAGCCCCAGCATTTT,CASSVQERQPQHF
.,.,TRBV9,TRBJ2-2,TGTGCCAGCAGCGTAGAGGACTTTCCAAACACCGGGGAGCTGTTTTTT,CASSVEDFPNTGELFF
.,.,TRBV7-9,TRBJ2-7,TGTGCCAGCAGCGGGACGGGGGGCGGGACCTCCTACGAGCAGTACTTC,CASSGTGGGTSYEQYF
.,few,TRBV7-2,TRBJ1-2,TGTGCCAGCAGCTTAGCTCGGGGCGCTAACTATGGCTACACCTTC,CASSLARGANYGYTF
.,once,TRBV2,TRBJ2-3,TGTGCCAGCAGTTCGACTGGGATGAAAGATACGCAGTATTTT,CASSSTGMKDTQYF
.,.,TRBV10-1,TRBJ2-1,TGCGCCAGCAGTGAACGGCTCCGCGGGTCCTACAATGAGCAGTTCTTC,CASSERLRGSYNEQFF
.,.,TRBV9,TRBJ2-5,TGTGCCAGCAGCGTGGGGGGACAAGAGACCCAGTACTTC,CASSVGGQETQYF
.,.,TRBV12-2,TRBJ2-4,TGTGCAAGTCGCTCCCTTCTTAGATCCTTAGCCAAAAACATTCAGTACTTC,CASRSLLRSLAKNIQYF
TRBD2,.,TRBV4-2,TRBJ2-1,TGTGCCAGCAGCCAGGGGACTAGCGGGCCTCAGGATGAGCAGTTCTTC,CASSQGTSGPQDEQFF
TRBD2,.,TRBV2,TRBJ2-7,TGTGCCAGCAGCCCCTCACGGGAGGGCTACGAGCAGTACTTC,CASSPSREGYEQYF
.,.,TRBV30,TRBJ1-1,TGTGCCTGGAGTCCCCGACGTATGAACACTGAAGCTTTCTTT,CAWSPRRMNTEAFF